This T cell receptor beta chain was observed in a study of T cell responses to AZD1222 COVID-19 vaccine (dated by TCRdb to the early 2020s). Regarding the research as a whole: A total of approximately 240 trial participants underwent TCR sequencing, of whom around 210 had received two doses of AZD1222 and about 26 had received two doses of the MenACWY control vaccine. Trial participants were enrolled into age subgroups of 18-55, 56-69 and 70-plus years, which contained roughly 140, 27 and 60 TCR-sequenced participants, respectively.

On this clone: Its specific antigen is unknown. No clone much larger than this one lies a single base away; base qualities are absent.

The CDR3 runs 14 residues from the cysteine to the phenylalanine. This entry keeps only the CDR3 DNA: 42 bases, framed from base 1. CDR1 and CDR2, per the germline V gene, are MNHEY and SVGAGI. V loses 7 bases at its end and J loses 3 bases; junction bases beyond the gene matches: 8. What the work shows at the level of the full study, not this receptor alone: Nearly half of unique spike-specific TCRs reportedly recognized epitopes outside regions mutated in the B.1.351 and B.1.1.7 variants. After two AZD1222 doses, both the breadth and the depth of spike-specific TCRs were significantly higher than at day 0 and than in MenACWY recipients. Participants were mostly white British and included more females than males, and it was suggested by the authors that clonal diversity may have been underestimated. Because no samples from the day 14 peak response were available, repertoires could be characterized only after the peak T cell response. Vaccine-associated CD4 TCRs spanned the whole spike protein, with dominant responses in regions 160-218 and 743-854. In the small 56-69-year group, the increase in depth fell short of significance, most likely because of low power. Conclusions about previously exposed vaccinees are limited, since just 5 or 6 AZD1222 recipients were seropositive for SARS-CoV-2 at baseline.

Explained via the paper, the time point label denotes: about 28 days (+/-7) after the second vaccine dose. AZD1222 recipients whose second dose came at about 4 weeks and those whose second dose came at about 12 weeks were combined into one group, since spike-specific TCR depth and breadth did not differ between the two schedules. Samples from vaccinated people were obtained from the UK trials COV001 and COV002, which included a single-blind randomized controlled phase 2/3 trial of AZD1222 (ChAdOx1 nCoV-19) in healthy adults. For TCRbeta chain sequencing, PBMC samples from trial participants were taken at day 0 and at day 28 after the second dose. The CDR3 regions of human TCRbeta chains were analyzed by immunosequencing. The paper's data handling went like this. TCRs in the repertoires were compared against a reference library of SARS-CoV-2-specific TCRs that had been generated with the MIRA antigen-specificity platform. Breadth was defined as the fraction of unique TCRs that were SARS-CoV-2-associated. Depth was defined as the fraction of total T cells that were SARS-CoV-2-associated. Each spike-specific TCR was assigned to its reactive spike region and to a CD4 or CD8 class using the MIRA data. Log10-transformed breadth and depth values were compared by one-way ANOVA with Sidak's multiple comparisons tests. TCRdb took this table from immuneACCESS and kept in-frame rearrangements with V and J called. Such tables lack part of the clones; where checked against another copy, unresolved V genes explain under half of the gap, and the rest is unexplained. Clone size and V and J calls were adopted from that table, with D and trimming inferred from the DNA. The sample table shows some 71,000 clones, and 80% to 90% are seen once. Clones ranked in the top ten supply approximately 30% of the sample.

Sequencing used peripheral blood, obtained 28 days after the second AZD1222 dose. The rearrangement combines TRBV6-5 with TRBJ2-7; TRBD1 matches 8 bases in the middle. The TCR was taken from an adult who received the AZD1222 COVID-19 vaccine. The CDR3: CASTYGTGGYEQYF. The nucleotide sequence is TGTGCCAGCACCTACGGGACAGGCGGCTACGAGCAGTACTTC.